This T cell receptor beta chain came from a study of T cell clusters in autoimmune cytopenias. Points from the study as a whole: TRB repertoire shifts in secondary cytopenia and chronic lymphocytic leukemia mostly reflected lymphoma, not autoimmunity. Functional roles of the in silico T cell clusters still await experimental validation.

Regarding this clonotype: Its specificity is unknown.

Approximately 36,000 genome equivalents of blood DNA were amplified for TRB. Multiplex touch-down PCR amplified TRB using TRB-A and TRB-B pools in one tube. Using the multiplex PCR reads, TCRdb records one entry per CDR3 protein without DNA. The sample table sets out several thousand distinct CDR3 sequences. Germline CDR1 and CDR2: SGHTA and FQGNSA. This CDR3 is built from 15 residues. The data also belong to a second study, concerning T cell repertoires in aging, cancer and after chemotherapy. That paper states: Donors were grouped into six age bands spanning 30 or younger through 70 or older. Thymic emigration or peripheral T cell expansion may be impaired by lymphoid organ infiltration in hematological cancer.

The TCR comes from a human donor with an autoimmune cytopenia or autoimmune hepatitis (not recorded which). The sequencing sample was made of peripheral blood. The chain uses TRBV7-2 and TRBJ2-7; the D gene TCRdb calls, TRBD2, cannot be checked with no DNA. The CDR3 spells CASSLAAGGLYEQYF.